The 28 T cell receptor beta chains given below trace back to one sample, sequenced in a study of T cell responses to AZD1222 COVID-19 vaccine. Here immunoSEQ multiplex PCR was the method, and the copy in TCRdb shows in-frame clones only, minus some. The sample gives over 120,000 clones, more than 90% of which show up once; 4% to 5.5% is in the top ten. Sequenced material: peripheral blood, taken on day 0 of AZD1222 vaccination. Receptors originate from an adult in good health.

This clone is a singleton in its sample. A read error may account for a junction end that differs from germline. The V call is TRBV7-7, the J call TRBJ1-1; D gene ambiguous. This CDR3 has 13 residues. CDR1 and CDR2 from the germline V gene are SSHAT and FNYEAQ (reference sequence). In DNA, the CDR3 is TGTGCTAGCAGCTCCACCAGGAACACTGAAGCTTTCTTT. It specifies CASSSTRNTEAFF.

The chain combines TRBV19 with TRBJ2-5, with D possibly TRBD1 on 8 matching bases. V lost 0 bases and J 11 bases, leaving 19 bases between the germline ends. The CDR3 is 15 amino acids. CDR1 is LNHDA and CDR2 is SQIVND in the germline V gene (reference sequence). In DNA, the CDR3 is TGTGCCAGTAGTATAGATCGGGTGCACAGGGGGGGTCAGTACTTC. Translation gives CASSIDRVHRGGQYF.

The CDR3 nucleotides are TGTGCCAGAAGCCTGACTAGCGGGCAGAATGAGCAGTTCTTC. It is translated as CARSLTSGQNEQFF. The V gene is TRBV5-3, the J gene TRBJ2-1; 10 bases align to TRBD2. TRBV5-3 is an ORF, with its function uncertain. V lost 4 bases, J lost 7 bases, and 5 bases stayed unmatched. This CDR3 has 14 residues.

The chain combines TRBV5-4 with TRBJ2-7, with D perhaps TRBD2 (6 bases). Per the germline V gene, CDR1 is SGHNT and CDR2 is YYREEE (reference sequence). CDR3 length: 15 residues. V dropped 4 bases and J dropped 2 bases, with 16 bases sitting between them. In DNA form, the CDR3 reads TGTGCCAGCAGCCATAACCGGGACTTAACCTACGAGCAGTACTTC. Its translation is CASSHNRDLTYEQYF.

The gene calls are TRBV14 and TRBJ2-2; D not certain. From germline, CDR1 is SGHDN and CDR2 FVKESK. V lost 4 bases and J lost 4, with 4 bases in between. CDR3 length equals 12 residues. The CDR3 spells CASSRGTGELFF. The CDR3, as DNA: TGTGCCAGCAGCCGTGGCACCGGGGAGCTGTTTTTT.

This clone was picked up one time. The CDR3 here is CASSDLGQYEAFF. The CDR3 nucleotides are TGTGCCAGCAGTGACCTCGGACAGTATGAAGCTTTCTTT. The rearrangement links TRBV6-1 to TRBJ1-1; TRBD1 is a possible D gene (6 bases). Per germline, CDR1 MNHNS and CDR2 SASEGT. The CDR3 length is 13 residues. Trimming removed 3 bases from V and 7 bases from J, with 12 bases in between.

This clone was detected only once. CDR3 DNA sequence: TGTGCCAGTAGTCCAGGACAGGCTGCTGAAGCTTTCTTT. This encodes CASSPGQAAEAFF. The chain is built from TRBV19 and TRBJ1-1, with 7 bases lining up with TRBD1. CDR1 LNHDA and CDR2 SQIVND come from the germline V gene (reference sequence). CDR3 length: 13 amino acids. The V gene end was trimmed by 5 bases and the J gene end by 6 bases; junction bases not matched to a gene: 6.

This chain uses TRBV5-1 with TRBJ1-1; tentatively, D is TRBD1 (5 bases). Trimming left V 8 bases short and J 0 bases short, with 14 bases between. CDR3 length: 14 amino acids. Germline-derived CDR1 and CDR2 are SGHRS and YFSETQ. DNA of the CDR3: TGCGCCAGTAACCTCGGGGGGATGAACACTGAAGCTTTCTTT. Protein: CASNLGGMNTEAFF.

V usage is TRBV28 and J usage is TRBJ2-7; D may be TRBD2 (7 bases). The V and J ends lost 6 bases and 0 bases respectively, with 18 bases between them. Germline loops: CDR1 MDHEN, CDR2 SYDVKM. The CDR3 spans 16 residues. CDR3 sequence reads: CASRTPGEGPSYEQYF. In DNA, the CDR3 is TGTGCCAGCAGAACACCAGGGGAGGGGCCCTCCTACGAGCAGTACTTC.

CDR3 sequence: CASSLDRSGGAFF. CDR3 nucleotides: TGTGCCAGCAGCTTAGATCGATCCGGGGGAGCGTTCTTC. The chain has TRBV11-2 and TRBJ2-1, with D tentatively TRBD2 (6 bases). This CDR3 region has 13 residues. Deletions cut 0 bases from V and 15 bases from J, with 15 bases between. Per germline, CDR1 SGHAT and CDR2 FQNNGV.

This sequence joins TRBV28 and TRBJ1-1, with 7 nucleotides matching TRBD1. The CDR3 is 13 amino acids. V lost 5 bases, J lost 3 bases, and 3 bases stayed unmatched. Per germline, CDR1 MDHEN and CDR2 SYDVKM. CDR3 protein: CASSHRGDTEAFF. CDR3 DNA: TGTGCCAGCAGTCACAGGGGAGACACTGAAGCTTTCTTT.

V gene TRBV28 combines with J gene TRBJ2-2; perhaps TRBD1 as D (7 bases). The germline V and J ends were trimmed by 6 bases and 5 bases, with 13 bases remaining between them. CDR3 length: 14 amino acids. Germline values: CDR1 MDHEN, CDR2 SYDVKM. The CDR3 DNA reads TGTGCCAGCAGGAGGACAGGAGGGACCGGGGAGCTGTTTTTT. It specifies CASRRTGGTGELFF. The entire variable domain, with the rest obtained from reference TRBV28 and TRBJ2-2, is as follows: DVKVTQSSRYLVKRTGEKVFLECVQDMDHENMFWYRQDPGLGLRLIYFSYDVKMKEKGDIPEGYSVSREKKERFSLILESASTNQTSMYLCASRRTGGTGELFFGEGSRLTVL.

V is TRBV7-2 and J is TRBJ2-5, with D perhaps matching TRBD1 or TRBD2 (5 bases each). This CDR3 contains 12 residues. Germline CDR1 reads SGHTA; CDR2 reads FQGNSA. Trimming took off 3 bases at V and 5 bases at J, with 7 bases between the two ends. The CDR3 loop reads CASSLGVETQYF. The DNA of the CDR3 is TGTGCCAGCAGCTTGGGGGTGGAGACCCAGTACTTC. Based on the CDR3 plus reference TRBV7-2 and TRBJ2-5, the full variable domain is GAGVSQSPSNKVTEKGKDVELRCDPISGHTALYWYRQSLGQGLEFLIYFQGNSAPDKSGLPSDRFSAERTGGSVSTLTIQRTQQEDSAVYLCASSLGVETQYFGPGTRLLVL.

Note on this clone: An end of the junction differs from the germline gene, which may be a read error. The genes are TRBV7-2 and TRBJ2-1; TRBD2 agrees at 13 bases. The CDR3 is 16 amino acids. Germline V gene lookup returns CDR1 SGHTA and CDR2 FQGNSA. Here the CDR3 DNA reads TGTGCCAGCAGTTTAGTAGGGACTAGCGGGAACAATGAGCAGTTCTTC. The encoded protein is CASSLVGTSGNNEQFF.

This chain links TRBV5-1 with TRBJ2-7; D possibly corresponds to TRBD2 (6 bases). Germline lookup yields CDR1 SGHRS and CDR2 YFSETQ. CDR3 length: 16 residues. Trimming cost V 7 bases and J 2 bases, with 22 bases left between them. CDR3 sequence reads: CASSHLRDSLTYEQYF. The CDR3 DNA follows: TGCGCCAGCTCCCACCTCCGGGACTCCCTAACCTACGAGCAGTACTTC.

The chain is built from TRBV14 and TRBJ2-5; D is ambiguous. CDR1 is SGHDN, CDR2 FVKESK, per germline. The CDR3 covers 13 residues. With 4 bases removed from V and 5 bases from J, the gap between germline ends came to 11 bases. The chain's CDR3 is CASSRTQPETQYF. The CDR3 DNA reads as TGTGCCAGCAGCCGAACTCAACCGGAGACCCAGTACTTC.

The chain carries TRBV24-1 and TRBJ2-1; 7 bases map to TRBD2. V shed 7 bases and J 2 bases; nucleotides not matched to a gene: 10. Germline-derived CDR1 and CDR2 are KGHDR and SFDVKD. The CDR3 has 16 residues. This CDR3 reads CATSKLAGAPYNEQFF. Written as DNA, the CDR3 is TGTGCCACCAGCAAGCTGGCGGGAGCCCCCTACAATGAGCAGTTCTTC.

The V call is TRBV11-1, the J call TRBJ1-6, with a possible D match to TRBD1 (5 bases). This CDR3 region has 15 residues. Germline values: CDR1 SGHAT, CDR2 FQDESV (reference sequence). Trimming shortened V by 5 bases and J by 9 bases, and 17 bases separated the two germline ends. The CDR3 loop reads CASSAGPGVGSPLHF. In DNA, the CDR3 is TGTGCCAGCAGCGCGGGTCCGGGGGTGGGTTCACCCCTCCACTTT.

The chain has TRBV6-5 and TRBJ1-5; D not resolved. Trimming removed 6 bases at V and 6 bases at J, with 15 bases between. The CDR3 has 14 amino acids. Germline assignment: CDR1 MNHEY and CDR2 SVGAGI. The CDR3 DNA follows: TGTGCCAGCAGGGATTTTGTGGGGATTCAGCCCCAGCATTTT. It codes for CASRDFVGIQPQHF.

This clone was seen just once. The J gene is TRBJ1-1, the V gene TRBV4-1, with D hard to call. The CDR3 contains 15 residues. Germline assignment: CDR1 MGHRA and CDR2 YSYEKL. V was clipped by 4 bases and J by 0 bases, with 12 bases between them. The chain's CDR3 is CASSPYGQLNTEAFF. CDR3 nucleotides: TGCGCCAGCAGCCCCTATGGCCAGTTGAACACTGAAGCTTTCTTT.

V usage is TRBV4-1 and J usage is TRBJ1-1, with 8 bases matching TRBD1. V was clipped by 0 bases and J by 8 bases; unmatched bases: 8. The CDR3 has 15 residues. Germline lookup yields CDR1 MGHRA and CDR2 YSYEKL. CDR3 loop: CASSQDHYRGYEAFF. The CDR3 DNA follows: TGCGCCAGCAGCCAAGACCATTACAGGGGGTACGAAGCTTTCTTT.

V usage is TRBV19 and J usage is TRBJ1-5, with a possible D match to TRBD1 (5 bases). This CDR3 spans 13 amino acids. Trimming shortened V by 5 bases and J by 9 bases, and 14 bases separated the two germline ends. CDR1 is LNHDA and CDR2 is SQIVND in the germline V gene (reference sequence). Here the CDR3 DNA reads TGTGCCAGTAGTGGGATAGGGGAGCCGCCCCAGCATTTT. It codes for CASSGIGEPPQHF.

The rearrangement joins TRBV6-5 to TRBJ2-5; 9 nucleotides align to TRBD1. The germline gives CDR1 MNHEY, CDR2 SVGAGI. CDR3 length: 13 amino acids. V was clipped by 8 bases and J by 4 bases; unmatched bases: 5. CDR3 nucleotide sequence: TGTGCCAGCCAACAGGGGGCAACAGAGACCCAGTACTTC. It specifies CASQQGATETQYF.

The DNA of the CDR3 is TGTGCCAGCAGTTTCGGACCGAGCACAGATACGCAGTATTTT. Translated, it gives CASSFGPSTDTQYF. This chain joins TRBV14 and TRBJ2-3; no clear D gene. Trimming left V 6 bases short and J 0 bases short, with 10 bases between. CDR1 is SGHDN and CDR2 is FVKESK in the germline V gene. The CDR3 sequence is 14 residues long.

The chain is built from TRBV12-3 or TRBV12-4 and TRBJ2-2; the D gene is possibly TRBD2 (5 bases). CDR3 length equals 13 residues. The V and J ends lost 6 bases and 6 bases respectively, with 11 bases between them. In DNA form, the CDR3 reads TGTGCCAGCAGAGCCACTAGGCCCGGGGAGCTGTTTTTT. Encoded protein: CASRATRPGELFF.

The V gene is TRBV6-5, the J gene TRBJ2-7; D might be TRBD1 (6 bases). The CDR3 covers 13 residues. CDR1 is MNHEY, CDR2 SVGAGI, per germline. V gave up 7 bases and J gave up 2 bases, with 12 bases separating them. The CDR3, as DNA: TGTGCCAGCATAGGGACACCCCCCTACGAGCAGTACTTC. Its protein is CASIGTPPYEQYF.

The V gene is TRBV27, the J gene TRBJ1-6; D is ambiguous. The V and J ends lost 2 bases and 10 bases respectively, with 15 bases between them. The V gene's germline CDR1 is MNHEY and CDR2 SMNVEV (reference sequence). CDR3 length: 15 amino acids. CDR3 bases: TGTGCCAGCAGTTTAATGGGTAATGGGAGGTCACCCCTCCACTTT. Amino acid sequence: CASSLMGNGRSPLHF.

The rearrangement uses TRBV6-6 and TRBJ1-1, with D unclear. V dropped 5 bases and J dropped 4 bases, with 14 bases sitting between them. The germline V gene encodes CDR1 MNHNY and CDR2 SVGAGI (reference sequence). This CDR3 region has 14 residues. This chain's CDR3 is CASSERKSGTEAFF. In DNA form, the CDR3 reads TGTGCCAGCAGTGAGAGGAAGAGCGGCACTGAAGCTTTCTTT.